Each of the 32 T cell receptor beta chains below was sequenced from the same sample in a study of cytomegalovirus exposure and HLA in healthy donors. PCR primers comprised 60 Vbeta and 13 Jbeta primers. The protocol was immunoSEQ multiplex PCR, while the TCRdb copy is restricted to in-frame clones and leaves out a portion. Recorded for this sample: approximately 140,000 clones. The material sequenced was PBMCs. The receptors derive from a woman aged 50 to 60 in good health and CMV-seronegative.

The genes are TRBV19 and TRBJ2-5, with TRBD2 matching over 14 bases. Germline CDR1 reads LNHDA; CDR2 reads SQIVND (reference sequence). This CDR3 comprises 15 residues. V was clipped by 8 bases and J by 0 bases; unmatched bases: 2. Written as DNA, the CDR3 is TGTGCCAGTCGGACTAGCGGGAGGTACCAAGAGACCCAGTACTTC. Encoded protein: CASRTSGRYQETQYF.

The V call is TRBV18, the J call TRBJ2-3; 12 bases map to TRBD2. With 5 bases clipped from V and 5 bases from J, the junction kept 2 bases outside the gene matches. This CDR3 comprises 14 residues. Germline CDR1 is KGHSH and CDR2 is LQKENI. CDR3 residues: CASSATSGGDTQYF. The DNA of the CDR3 is TGTGCCAGCTCAGCGACTAGCGGGGGAGATACGCAGTATTTT.

The CDR3 coding sequence is TGTGCCAGCAGCGGGCAGGGGCCCGACACTGAAGCTTTCTTT. It specifies CASSGQGPDTEAFF. The chain has TRBV2 and TRBJ1-1; TRBD1 might be the D (6 bases). This CDR3 has 14 amino acids. The V gene's germline CDR1 is SNHLY and CDR2 FYNNEI. Trimming took off 6 bases at V and 3 bases at J, with 14 bases between the two ends.

This chain connects TRBV30 to TRBJ2-7, with D uncertain. V lost 0 bases and J lost 9, with 12 bases in between. Germline V gene sequence: CDR1 GTSNPN, CDR2 SVGIG (reference sequence). The CDR3 has 12 residues. The CDR3 loop is CAWSVVNSGQYF. The CDR3 DNA reads TGTGCCTGGAGTGTAGTAAACTCGGGGCAGTACTTC. The variable domain in full, with the rest retrieved from reference TRBV30 and TRBJ2-7, is SQTIHQWPATLVQPVGSPLSLECTVEGTSNPNLYWYRQAAGRGLQLLFYSVGIGQISSEVPQNLSASRPQDRQFILSSKKLLLSDSGFYLCAWSVVNSGQYFGPGTRLTVT.

V usage is TRBV5-1 and J usage is TRBJ2-1, with 9 bases aligning to TRBD2. Germline CDR1 SGHRS, CDR2 YFSETQ. The CDR3 has 16 amino acids. The V and J ends lost 1 base and 6 bases, in that order; junction bases with no gene match: 8. CDR3 in amino acids: CASSLLEPSGANEQFF. The DNA for the CDR3 is TGCGCCAGCAGCTTGCTTGAGCCTAGCGGGGCCAATGAGCAGTTCTTC.

The gene calls are TRBV7-3 and TRBJ2-6; weak D call: TRBD1 (5 bases). The CDR3 sequence is 15 residues long. Germline CDR1 and CDR2: SGHTA and FQGTGA. V was cut by 2 bases and J by 1 base, with 6 bases left in between. CDR3 coding DNA: TGTGCCAGCAGCTTATCAGGGTCTGGGGCCAACGTCCTGACTTTC. It encodes CASSLSGSGANVLTF.

V is TRBV18 and J is TRBJ1-1; D gene uncertain. The V gene lost 6 bases and the J gene lost 1 base, with 15 bases spanning the gap. The germline V gene encodes CDR1 KGHSH and CDR2 LQKENI. The CDR3 consists of 15 residues. CDR3 residues: CASSPSPIENTEAFF. The DNA for the CDR3 is TGTGCCAGCTCTCCCTCGCCCATAGAGAACACTGAAGCTTTCTTT.

The chain joins TRBV6-1 to TRBJ1-6, with 9 bases aligning to TRBD1. The germline V gene has CDR1 MNHNS and CDR2 SASEGT. This CDR3 has 14 amino acids. The J segment lost 8 bases and the V segment lost 10 bases, leaving 9 bases of the junction unmatched. The CDR3 DNA sequence: TGTGCCACCCATTACAGGGGGCCGGATTCACCCCTCCACTTT. This sequence encodes CATHYRGPDSPLHF.

The chain employs TRBV27 and TRBJ1-4, with TRBD1 matching 8 bases. CDR3 length: 15 amino acids. The V segment lost 6 bases and the J segment 4 bases; nucleotides outside the gene matches: 7. The V gene's germline CDR1 is MNHEY and CDR2 SMNVEV (reference sequence). CDR3 sequence reads: CASSLGTGINEKLFF. CDR3 sequence (DNA): TGTGCCAGCAGCCTTGGGACAGGAATTAATGAAAAACTGTTTTTT.

The chain has TRBV9 and TRBJ1-4; the D gene is possibly TRBD1 (5 bases). The germline V and J ends were trimmed by 3 bases and 7 bases, with 16 bases remaining between them. The CDR3 sequence is 15 residues long. Germline assignment: CDR1 SGDLS and CDR2 YYNGEE. CDR3 sequence reads: CASSARGGRGEKLFF. The CDR3 DNA sequence: TGTGCCAGCAGCGCCCGAGGAGGGAGGGGTGAAAAACTGTTTTTT.

The J gene is TRBJ2-1, the V gene TRBV5-1, with 8 positions matching TRBD1. V lost 1 base and J lost 5; bases outside the gene matches: 5. Germline loops: CDR1 SGHRS, CDR2 YFSETQ. This CDR3 comprises 15 residues. DNA of the CDR3: TGCGCCAGCAGCTTGTTTCAGACAGGGGACAATGAGCAGTTCTTC. This translates into CASSLFQTGDNEQFF.

V is TRBV28 and J is TRBJ2-7, with TRBD1 as a possible D gene (6 bases). The V and J ends lost 3 bases and 4 bases respectively, with 13 bases between them. There are 14 residues in the CDR3. CDR1 and CDR2 (germline): MDHEN, SYDVKM. The CDR3: CASSFHRDTYEQYF. CDR3 DNA: TGTGCCAGCAGTTTCCACAGGGATACGTACGAGCAGTACTTC.

This chain uses TRBV5-1 with TRBJ2-7; the match to TRBD1 covers 9 bases. With 7 bases clipped from V and 4 bases from J, the junction kept 6 bases outside the gene matches. Per the germline V gene, CDR1 is SGHRS and CDR2 is YFSETQ. CDR3 length equals 13 residues. The CDR3 nucleotides are TGCGCCAGCGGCCGGGACAGGGCTTACGAGCAGTACTTC. Protein: CASGRDRAYEQYF.

The rearrangement joins TRBV19 to TRBJ1-2; 9 bases line up with TRBD1. V lost 6 bases, J lost 4 bases, and 9 bases stayed unmatched. The germline CDR1 and CDR2 sequences are LNHDA and SQIVND (reference sequence). There are 15 residues in the CDR3. CDR3 protein: CASRIQGAESYGYTF. The DNA for the CDR3 is TGTGCCAGTAGAATACAGGGGGCGGAAAGCTATGGCTACACCTTC.

The chain carries TRBV6-5 and TRBJ1-1; D not certain. Germline CDR1 MNHEY, CDR2 SVGAGI. V was trimmed by 4 bases and J by 8 bases, leaving 14 bases between them. This CDR3 spans 13 amino acids. The CDR3 DNA sequence: TGTGCCAGCAGTTCCCATCCCGACGGGGAAGCTTTCTTT. It specifies CASSSHPDGEAFF.

V gene TRBV9 combines with J gene TRBJ2-7, with D maybe TRBD1 (6 bases). The CDR3 runs 14 residues. Between the trimmed V and J ends, which lost 4 bases and 5 bases, there was a span of 16 bases. Looked up from germline, CDR1 is SGDLS and CDR2 is YYNGEE. In nucleotides, the CDR3 is TGTGCCAGCAGCCCAACAGGGTATCTGAACGAGCAGTACTTC. Protein: CASSPTGYLNEQYF.

The V and J genes are TRBV30 and TRBJ1-1; possibly TRBD1 for D (5 bases). CDR1 is GTSNPN and CDR2 is SVGIG in the germline V gene (reference sequence). The CDR3 spans 12 residues. Between the trimmed V and J ends, which lost 5 bases and 1 base, there was a span of 8 bases. The DNA for the CDR3 is TGTGCCTGGCTAACAGGGAACACTGAAGCTTTCTTT. Amino acid sequence: CAWLTGNTEAFF.

This sequence joins TRBV5-6 and TRBJ1-1; perhaps TRBD1 as D (5 bases). Trimming took off 3 bases at V and 10 bases at J, with 16 bases between the two ends. The CDR3 is 13 amino acids. Germline CDR1 reads SGHDT; CDR2 reads YYEEEE. The CDR3 sequence is CASSSPAGVGAFF. In DNA, the CDR3 is TGTGCCAGCAGCTCGCCTGCGGGGGTGGGAGCTTTCTTT.

This sequence joins TRBV2 and TRBJ2-7; D not certain. Trimming pared 4 bases from V and 2 bases from J, leaving 9 bases between. The CDR3 has 13 amino acids. The germline V gene has CDR1 SNHLY and CDR2 FYNNEI. The CDR3 bases are TGTGCCAGCAGTGGTGACAACACCTACGAGCAGTACTTC. Translation: CASSGDNTYEQYF.

The V and J genes are TRBV10-3 and TRBJ1-1, with no clear D. The CDR3 contains 16 residues. The ends were cut back, 10 bases at V and 0 bases at J, with 21 bases in the middle. The germline CDR1 and CDR2 sequences are ENHRY and SYGVKD. The CDR3 region has the DNA TGTGCCAGCACGGGGAGTGCGCGTGCGTTGAACACTGAAGCTTTCTTT. Encoded protein: CASTGSARALNTEAFF.

The V call is TRBV5-6, the J call TRBJ2-1; possible D gene TRBD1, 6 bases. The CDR3 extends over 15 amino acids. With 4 bases removed from V and 6 bases from J, the gap between germline ends came to 17 bases. CDR1 and CDR2 (germline): SGHDT, YYEEEE. The CDR3 reads CASSPMDRVRNEQFF. The DNA for the CDR3 is TGTGCCAGCAGCCCGATGGACAGAGTGCGCAATGAGCAGTTCTTC.

This rearrangement joins TRBV5-1 to TRBJ2-7; TRBD1 matches at 7 bases. The CDR3 sequence is 13 residues long. V was clipped by 4 bases and J by 6 bases; unmatched bases: 7. In germline, CDR1 is SGHRS, CDR2 YFSETQ. The CDR3 region has the DNA TGCGCCAGCAGCCTAGGACAGGAGGCCGAGCAGTACTTC. It yields the protein CASSLGQEAEQYF.

This chain uses TRBV28 with TRBJ1-2; perhaps TRBD1 as D (6 bases). Germline values: CDR1 MDHEN, CDR2 SYDVKM. Trimming removed 5 bases at V and 5 bases at J, with 9 bases between. There are 12 residues in the CDR3. CDR3: CASSSTGYGYTF. The CDR3 DNA reads as TGTGCCAGCAGTAGCACAGGGTATGGCTACACCTTC.

The rearrangement uses TRBV20-1 and TRBJ1-2; TRBD1 matches at 7 bases. J lost 12 bases, V lost 5 bases, and 6 bases had no gene match. The CDR3 runs 10 residues. Per germline, CDR1 DFQATT and CDR2 SNEGSKA (reference sequence). CDR3 DNA: TGCAGTGCTCGCGTAACAGGGGACACCTTC. Its translation is CSARVTGDTF.

J is TRBJ1-1 and V is TRBV7-9, with 12 bases that match TRBD1. The CDR3 sequence is 15 residues long. The junction had 10 bases not matched to a gene; V was cut back by 7 bases and J by 7 bases. Germline values: CDR1 SEHNR, CDR2 FQNEAQ (reference sequence). CDR3 nucleotides: TGTGCCAGCATCCCGGGACAGGGGGCCTCAGGTGAAGCTTTCTTT. Its translation is CASIPGQGASGEAFF. The variable domain in full, with the rest retrieved from reference TRBV7-9 and TRBJ1-1, is DTGVSQNPRHKITKRGQNVTFRCDPISEHNRLYWYRQTLGQGPEFLTYFQNEAQLEKSRLLSDRFSAERPKGSFSTLEIQRTEQGDSAMYLCASIPGQGASGEAFFGQGTRLTVV.

The V and J genes are TRBV29-1 and TRBJ2-7; D possibly corresponds to TRBD2 (5 bases). The ends were cut back, 7 bases at V and 1 base at J, with 11 bases in the middle. Germline V gene data show CDR1 as SQVTM and CDR2 as ANQGSEA. There are 12 residues in the CDR3. Here the CDR3 DNA reads TGCAGCGGTATGGACTTATCCTACGAGCAGTACTTC. This codes for CSGMDLSYEQYF.

The CDR3 DNA reads TGTGCCAGTAGTATCTCTAGCGGGGGGACCCCTCGGAATGAGCAGTTCTTC. It specifies CASSISSGGTPRNEQFF. The V and J genes are TRBV19 and TRBJ2-1, with TRBD2 identical over 11 bases. The CDR3 totals 17 residues. Germline V lookup: CDR1 LNHDA, CDR2 SQIVND (reference sequence). V lost 3 bases, J lost 7 bases, and 11 bases stayed unmatched.

The CDR3 DNA is TGTGCCAGCAGGGGGACAGGGGGCAACTATGGCTACACCTTC. It codes for CASRGTGGNYGYTF. V gene TRBV6-5 combines with J gene TRBJ1-2; 12 bases map to TRBD1. Germline trimming cut 6 bases from V and 2 bases from J; bases unmatched to any gene: 1. CDR3 length equals 14 residues. Germline V lookup: CDR1 MNHEY, CDR2 SVGAGI.

J is TRBJ1-6 and V is TRBV18; TRBD1 agrees at 8 bases. CDR3 length: 15 amino acids. The germline V gene encodes CDR1 KGHSH and CDR2 LQKENI. The J segment lost 9 bases and the V segment lost 3 bases, leaving 7 bases of the junction unmatched. CDR3 sequence (DNA): TGTGCCAGCTCACCGGGAGGACAGGGCGGTTCACCCCTCCACTTT. Protein: CASSPGGQGGSPLHF.

This chain links TRBV9 with TRBJ2-1; maybe TRBD2 (6 bases). The length of the CDR3 is 13 residues. V lost 4 bases and J lost 8, with 13 bases in between. The germline gives CDR1 SGDLS, CDR2 YYNGEE. CDR3 nucleotides: TGTGCCAGCAGCCCCCGGGGGACGGATGAGCAGTTCTTC. Its protein product is CASSPRGTDEQFF.

CDR3 DNA: TGTGCCAGCAGCTTATATCAGCGGGCGAACACCGGGGAGCTGTTTTTT. Translating gives CASSLYQRANTGELFF. The chain couples TRBV7-2 to TRBJ2-2; TRBD2 might be the D (6 bases). Germline loops: CDR1 SGHTA, CDR2 FQGNSA. This CDR3 spans 16 amino acids. Deletions cut 2 bases from V and 0 bases from J, with 10 bases between. Supplemented by reference TRBV7-2 and TRBJ2-2, the full variable domain reads GAGVSQSPSNKVTEKGKDVELRCDPISGHTALYWYRQSLGQGLEFLIYFQGNSAPDKSGLPSDRFSAERTGGSVSTLTIQRTQQEDSAVYLCASSLYQRANTGELFFGEGSRLTVL.

The chain joins TRBV27 to TRBJ2-7; the D gene is possibly TRBD2 (5 bases). Germline V gene lookup returns CDR1 MNHEY and CDR2 SMNVEV (reference sequence). This CDR3 spans 13 amino acids. Trimming removed 7 bases from V and 3 bases from J, with 13 bases in between. CDR3 nucleotide sequence: TGTGCCAGCATCGGAGAGGGCAGCTACGAGCAGTACTTC. Encoded protein: CASIGEGSYEQYF.